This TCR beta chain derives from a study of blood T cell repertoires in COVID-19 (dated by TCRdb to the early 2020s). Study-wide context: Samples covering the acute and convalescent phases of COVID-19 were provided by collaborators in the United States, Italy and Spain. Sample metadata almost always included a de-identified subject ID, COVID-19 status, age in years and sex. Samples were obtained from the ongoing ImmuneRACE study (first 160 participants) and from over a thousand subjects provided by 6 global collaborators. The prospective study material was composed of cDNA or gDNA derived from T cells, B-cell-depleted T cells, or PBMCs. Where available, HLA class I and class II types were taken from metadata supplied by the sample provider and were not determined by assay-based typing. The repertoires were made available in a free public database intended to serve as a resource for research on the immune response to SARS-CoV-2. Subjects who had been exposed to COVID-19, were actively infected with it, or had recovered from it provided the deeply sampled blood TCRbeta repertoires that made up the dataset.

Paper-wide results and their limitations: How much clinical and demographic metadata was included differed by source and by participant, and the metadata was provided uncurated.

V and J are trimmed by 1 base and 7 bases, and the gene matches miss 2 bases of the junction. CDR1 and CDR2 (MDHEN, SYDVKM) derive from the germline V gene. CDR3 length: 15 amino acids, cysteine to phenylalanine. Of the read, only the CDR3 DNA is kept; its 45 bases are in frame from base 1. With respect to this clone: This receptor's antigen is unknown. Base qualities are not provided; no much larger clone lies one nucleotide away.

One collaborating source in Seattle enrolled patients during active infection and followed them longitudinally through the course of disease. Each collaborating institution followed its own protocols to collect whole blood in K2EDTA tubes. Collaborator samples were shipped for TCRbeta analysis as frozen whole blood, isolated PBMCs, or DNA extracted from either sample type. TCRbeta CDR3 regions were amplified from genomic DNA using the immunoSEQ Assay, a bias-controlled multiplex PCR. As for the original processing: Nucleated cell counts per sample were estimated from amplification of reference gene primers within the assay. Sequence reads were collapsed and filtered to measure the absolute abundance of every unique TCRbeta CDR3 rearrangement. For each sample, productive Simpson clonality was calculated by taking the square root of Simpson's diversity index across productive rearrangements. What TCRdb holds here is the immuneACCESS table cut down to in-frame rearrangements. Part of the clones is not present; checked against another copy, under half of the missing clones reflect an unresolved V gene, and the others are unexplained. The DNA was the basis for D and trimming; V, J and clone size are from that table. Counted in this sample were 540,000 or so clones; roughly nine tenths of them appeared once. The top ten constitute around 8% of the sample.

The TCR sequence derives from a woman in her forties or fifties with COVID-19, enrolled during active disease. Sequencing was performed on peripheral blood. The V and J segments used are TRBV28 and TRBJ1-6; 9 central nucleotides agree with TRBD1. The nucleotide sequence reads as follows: TGTGCCAGCAGTTTATACAGGGGGCAGAATTCACCCCTCCACTTT. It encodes CASSLYRGQNSPLHF.